This T cell receptor beta chain was sequenced during a study of beta chain features in type 1 diabetes. Findings and limits, study-wide: Moderate yet significant TCRB CDR3 shortening was seen in Type 1 diabetes patients in all four CD4+ subsets. The VDJ junctions of type 1 diabetes patients carried fewer insertions and more deletions.

Turning to this clone: No antigen is known for it.

A single heparinised blood sample, averaging approximately 116 mL, was obtained per donor. CDR1 is SGHNT and CDR2 is YYREEE in the germline V gene (reference sequence). This CDR3 comprises 16 residues. V shed 4 bases and J 3 bases; nucleotides not matched to a gene: 10. The study reverse transcribed the entire isolated RNA, so it sequenced expressed TCRB transcripts. Regulatory, naive and central memory T cell samples averaged approximately 3.8 million reads. Libraries were prepared by immunoSEQ multiplex PCR; TCRdb keeps only in-frame clonotypes and omits some of them. In the table there are around 150,000 clones, 6% to 7.5% of which are singletons.

The sequence was collected from a young woman in good health. Source material: central memory CD4+ T cells from blood. The rearrangement joins TRBV5-4 to TRBJ2-7, with TRBD2 matching 10 bases. CDR3 in DNA: TGTGCCAGCAGCCGAAGTCCTAGCGGGAGCGTCTACGAGCAGTACTTC. Amino acid sequence: CASSRSPSGSVYEQYF.